These 9 T cell receptor beta chains share one sample of origin, sequenced in a study of glioma-infiltrating T cells after dendritic cell vaccination. Time point here: after dendritic cell vaccination, including at tumor progression/relapse. Sequenced by immunoSEQ multiplex PCR; TCRdb stores in-frame clones only, minus some. In the table there are around 78,000 clones, around 90% of which are singletons. The starting material was blood, obtained after dendritic cell vaccination. Receptors originate from a human donor with glioblastoma.

The chain has TRBV7-2 and TRBJ1-2, with 8 nucleotides matching TRBD1. Germline loops: CDR1 SGHTA, CDR2 FQGNSA. This CDR3 region has 13 residues. V lost 5 bases, J lost 7 bases, and 6 bases stayed unmatched. CDR3 sequence reads: CASSPGGQGGYTF. Written as DNA, the CDR3 is TGTGCCAGCAGCCCGGGTGGACAGGGTGGCTACACCTTC.

The chain carries TRBV5-8 and TRBJ2-5; D gene unclear. The CDR3 runs to 15 residues. Looked up from germline, CDR1 is SGHTS and CDR2 is YDEGEE. The V and J ends lost 4 bases and 0 bases respectively, with 13 bases between them. This CDR3 is CASSPLGRNQETQYF. The CDR3 bases are TGTGCCAGCAGCCCTCTGGGCCGCAACCAAGAGACCCAGTACTTC.

The rearrangement joins TRBV11-2 to TRBJ2-7; weak D call: TRBD1 (6 bases). Trimming stripped 4 bases from V and 2 bases from J, with 12 bases between. In germline, CDR1 is SGHAT, CDR2 FQNNGV. This CDR3 is built from 14 residues. In DNA, the CDR3 is TGTGCCAGCAGCTATTATAAGGGGGCCTACGAGCAGTACTTC. Translating gives CASSYYKGAYEQYF.

The chain links TRBV6-6 to TRBJ2-1, with D possibly matching TRBD1 (6 bases). V lost 7 bases, J lost 0 bases, and 13 bases lay in between. The V gene's germline CDR1 is MNHNY and CDR2 SVGAGI (reference sequence). The CDR3 totals 15 residues. The CDR3: CASIDRSPSYNEQFF. CDR3 DNA sequence: TGTGCCAGCATCGACAGGTCACCCTCCTACAATGAGCAGTTCTTC.

The chain combines TRBV11-2 with TRBJ2-3; a possible D gene is TRBD1 (6 bases). The V end lost 5 bases, the J end lost 2 bases, and 14 bases lay between the germline ends. The CDR3 is 15 residues long. Germline CDR1 reads SGHAT; CDR2 reads FQNNGV. The CDR3 region is CASSPLGTLTDTQYF. The CDR3 nucleotides read TGTGCCAGCAGCCCCCTCGGGACACTCACAGATACGCAGTATTTT.

The chain is built from TRBV2 and TRBJ1-1, with D possibly TRBD1 on 5 matching bases. CDR1 and CDR2 (germline): SNHLY, FYNNEI. This CDR3 contains 14 residues. Trimming cost V 10 bases and J 2 bases, with 17 bases left between them. The CDR3 nucleotides are TGTGCCACCGAACCGACAGTGTTAAACACTGAAGCTTTCTTT. Translating it yields CATEPTVLNTEAFF.

This chain uses TRBV6-6 with TRBJ2-3; 9 bases are shared with TRBD2. The trim removed 6 bases at V and 1 base at J, leaving 5 bases unmatched. Looked up from germline, CDR1 is MNHNY and CDR2 is SVGAGI (reference sequence). The CDR3 runs 15 residues. For the CDR3, the DNA is TGTGCCAGCAGAAGAGGCGGGGGGGGCACAGATACGCAGTATTTT. Amino acid sequence: CASRRGGGGTDTQYF.

The J gene is TRBJ2-7, the V gene TRBV5-8, with 11 bases lining up with TRBD1. CDR3 size: 15 residues. The germline V gene has CDR1 SGHTS and CDR2 YDEGEE. After removal of 2 bases from V and 4 bases from J, the junction contained 5 bases not matched to a gene. The CDR3 is CASSFGDRGNYEQYF. CDR3 in DNA: TGTGCCAGCAGCTTCGGGGACAGGGGGAATTACGAGCAGTACTTC. Combining the CDR3 with reference TRBV5-8 and TRBJ2-7 gives the whole variable domain EAGVTQSPTHLIKTRGQQATLRCSPISGHTSVYWYQQALGLGLQFLLWYDEGEERNRGNFPPRFSGRQFPNYSSELNVNALELEDSALYLCASSFGDRGNYEQYFGPGTRLTVT.

The CDR3 here is CASSLLGDRNTEAFF. In DNA, the CDR3 is TGTGCCAGCAGCCTACTCGGGGACAGGAACACTGAAGCTTTCTTT. This chain links TRBV11-1 with TRBJ1-1, with 7 bases identical to TRBD1. CDR1 is SGHAT and CDR2 is FQDESV in the germline V gene (reference sequence). The ends lost 5 bases at V and 1 base at J; junction bases unmatched: 7. This CDR3 contains 15 residues.